This TCR beta chain derives from a study of patients and donors after allogeneic stem cell transplantation. V shed 2 bases and J shed 8 bases, with 15 bases lying between them. The CDR3 contains 15 residues. Looked up from germline, CDR1 is MNHEY and CDR2 is SVGAGI. MiXCR was run by TCRdb on the RT-PCR reads, yielding one entry per CDR3 protein. The sample holds about 40,000 distinct CDR3 sequences, under 35% seen once. The V gene is TRBV6-5, the J gene TRBJ1-4; tentative D call: TRBD1 (6 bases). This receptor was identified in a human donor who was either an allogeneic HSCT recipient or a stem cell or donor lymphocyte infusion donor (not recorded which). It is not recorded whose cells these are; they may come from a transplant donor. The sequencing input was blood, either unsorted or a sorted T cell fraction (not recorded which). The CDR3 sequence: CASSYNTGLREKLFF. CDR3 in DNA: TGTGCCAGCAGTTACAATACAGGGTTGAGAGAAAAACTGTTTTTT.